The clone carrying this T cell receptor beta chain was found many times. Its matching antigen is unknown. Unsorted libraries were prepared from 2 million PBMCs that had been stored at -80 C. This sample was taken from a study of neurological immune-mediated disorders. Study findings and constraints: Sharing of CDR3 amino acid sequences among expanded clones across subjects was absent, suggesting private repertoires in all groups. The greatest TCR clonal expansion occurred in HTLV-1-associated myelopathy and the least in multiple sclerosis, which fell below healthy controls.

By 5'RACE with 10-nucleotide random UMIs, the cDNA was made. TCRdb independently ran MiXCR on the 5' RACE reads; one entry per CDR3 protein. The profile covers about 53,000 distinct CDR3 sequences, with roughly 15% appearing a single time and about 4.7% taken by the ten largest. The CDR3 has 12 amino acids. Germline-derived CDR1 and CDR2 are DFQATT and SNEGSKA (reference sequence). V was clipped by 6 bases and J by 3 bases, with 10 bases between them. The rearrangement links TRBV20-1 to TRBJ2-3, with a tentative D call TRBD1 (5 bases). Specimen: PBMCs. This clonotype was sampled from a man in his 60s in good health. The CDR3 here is CSAESGTDTQYF. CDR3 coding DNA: TGCAGTGCGGAATCAGGGACAGATACGCAGTATTTT.